The 14 T cell receptor beta chains given below trace back to one sample, sequenced in a study of cytomegalovirus exposure and HLA in healthy donors. Assay: immunoSEQ multiplex PCR; the TCRdb copy retains only in-frame clones and omits some. Counted here are approximately 73,000 clones, around 96% occurring once; the ten biggest clones make up approximately 3.4%. Input material: PBMCs. Every receptor here comes from a young man in good health and CMV-seronegative.

CDR3 amino acids: CASSLVGASYGYTF. In DNA, the CDR3 is TGTGCCAGCAGCTTAGTGGGAGCGTCTTATGGCTACACCTTC. This chain uses TRBV7-8 with TRBJ1-2, with no clear D. The germline V and J ends were trimmed by 1 base and 5 bases, with 11 bases remaining between them. From germline, CDR1 is SGHVS and CDR2 FQNEAQ. The CDR3 runs to 14 residues.

CDR3 nucleotides: TGTGCCAGCGGGGTCGGGATAGCGAACACCGGGGAGCTGTTTTTT. Its translation: CASGVGIANTGELFF. This chain joins TRBV27 and TRBJ2-2, with D possibly being TRBD2 (5 bases). This CDR3 contains 15 residues. Trimming left V 8 bases short and J 0 bases short, with 13 bases between. CDR1 and CDR2 from the germline V gene are MNHEY and SMNVEV (reference sequence).

The table lists this clone with a count of one. CDR3 bases: TGTGCCAGCAGTGTGGGTTCAAGGGGATCTGAAAAACTGTTTTTT. Protein product: CASSVGSRGSEKLFF. The chain employs TRBV2 and TRBJ1-4; D is perhaps TRBD1 (5 bases). Looked up from germline, CDR1 is SNHLY and CDR2 is FYNNEI. The CDR3 spans 15 residues. The V end lost 4 bases, the J end lost 7 bases, and 16 bases lay between the germline ends.

This rearrangement joins TRBV6-6 to TRBJ1-5, with 10 nucleotides matching TRBD1. J gave up 5 bases and V 8 bases, and 6 bases lay outside the gene matches. The length of the CDR3 is 14 residues. Per germline, CDR1 MNHNY and CDR2 SVGAGI (reference sequence). The chain's CDR3 is CASAGQGVYQPQHF. The CDR3, as DNA: TGTGCCAGCGCAGGACAGGGGGTTTATCAGCCCCAGCATTTT.

The CDR3 DNA sequence: TGTGCCAGCAGCTTGATGGGACAGGGATGGGAAAAACTGTTTTTT. Its protein product is CASSLMGQGWEKLFF. V and J are TRBV7-9 and TRBJ1-4, with 9 bases lining up with TRBD1. The CDR3 consists of 15 residues. J was trimmed by 8 bases and V by 3 bases; bases with no gene match: 7. Per germline, CDR1 SEHNR and CDR2 FQNEAQ (reference sequence).

The chain joins TRBV5-1 to TRBJ2-1, with D maybe TRBD2 (7 bases). Per germline, CDR1 SGHRS and CDR2 YFSETQ. The CDR3 totals 15 residues. Between the trimmed V and J ends, which lost 4 bases and 8 bases, there was a span of 19 bases. CDR3 nucleotides: TGCGCCAGCAGCCGGCTGGGAGGGGGACGCGATGAGCAGTTCTTC. Encoded protein: CASSRLGGGRDEQFF.

The chain has TRBV29-1 and TRBJ1-5; no reliable D call. V was trimmed by 4 bases and J by 5 bases, leaving 12 bases between them. In germline, CDR1 is SQVTM, CDR2 ANQGSEA. The CDR3 loop spans 13 amino acids. The CDR3 DNA is TGCAGCGTTGGGAATGGGCCCGATCAGCCCCAGCATTTT. Amino acids: CSVGNGPDQPQHF.

This chain uses TRBV7-9 with TRBJ1-5; D is unresolved. Trimming took off 1 base at V and 7 bases at J, with 8 bases between the two ends. This CDR3 is built from 13 residues. CDR1 is SEHNR and CDR2 is FQNEAQ in the germline V gene (reference sequence). The CDR3 protein is CASSLESQQPQHF. For the CDR3, the DNA is TGTGCCAGCAGCTTAGAAAGCCAACAGCCCCAGCATTTT.

The genes are TRBV7-3 and TRBJ1-1; D possibly corresponds to TRBD1 (6 bases). Germline values: CDR1 SGHTA, CDR2 FQGTGA. CDR3 length: 17 residues. V lost 1 base and J 3 bases, leaving 18 bases between the germline ends. Here the CDR3 reads CASSLMGPGAGDTEAFF. CDR3 DNA sequence: TGTGCCAGCAGCTTAATGGGCCCAGGGGCGGGAGACACTGAAGCTTTCTTT.

The genes are TRBV12-5 and TRBJ2-1; TRBD2 matches at 7 bases. In germline, CDR1 is LGHNT, CDR2 FRNRAP. The CDR3 covers 14 residues. J gave up 8 bases and V 0 bases, and 4 bases lay outside the gene matches. CDR3 coding DNA: TGTGCTAGTGGTTTGGTGGGGAGGGATTATGAGCAGTTCTTC. Its translation is CASGLVGRDYEQFF.

This clone was picked up one time. This chain joins TRBV13 and TRBJ1-2, with 8 bases matching TRBD1. Losses at the gene ends were 6 bases for V and 4 bases for J; bases not matched to a gene: 10. Germline CDR1 is PRHDT and CDR2 is FYEKMQ (reference sequence). The CDR3 runs to 15 residues. CDR3 loop: CASSLGQAPFYGYTF. The CDR3 region has the DNA TGTGCCAGCAGTTTGGGACAGGCGCCCTTCTATGGCTACACCTTC.

J is TRBJ1-1 and V is TRBV5-5; TRBD1 might be the D (6 bases). The CDR3 is made up of 13 amino acids. V lost 5 bases and J lost 0, with 8 bases in between. The V gene's germline CDR1 is SGHKS and CDR2 YYEKEE (reference sequence). The CDR3 sequence is CASRGQMNTEAFF. CDR3 DNA: TGTGCCAGCAGAGGACAGATGAACACTGAAGCTTTCTTT.

This sequence joins TRBV11-2 and TRBJ2-5, with D possibly being TRBD1 (6 bases). Germline V CDR1 and CDR2: SGHAT, FQNNGV. The CDR3 has 18 amino acids. With 2 bases removed from V and 9 bases from J, the gap between germline ends came to 28 bases. The CDR3 region is CASSLYMDSEGRNVAQYF. The CDR3 nucleotides read TGTGCCAGCAGCTTATACATGGACAGTGAGGGGAGAAACGTGGCCCAGTACTTC.

V and J are TRBV5-1 and TRBJ1-5; D might be TRBD1 (5 bases). Looked up from germline, CDR1 is SGHRS and CDR2 is YFSETQ. The CDR3 consists of 13 residues. Trimming left V 3 bases short and J 7 bases short, with 11 bases between. The CDR3 region is CASSSGPTQPQHF. DNA of the CDR3: TGCGCCAGCAGCTCAGGGCCCACGCAGCCCCAGCATTTT.